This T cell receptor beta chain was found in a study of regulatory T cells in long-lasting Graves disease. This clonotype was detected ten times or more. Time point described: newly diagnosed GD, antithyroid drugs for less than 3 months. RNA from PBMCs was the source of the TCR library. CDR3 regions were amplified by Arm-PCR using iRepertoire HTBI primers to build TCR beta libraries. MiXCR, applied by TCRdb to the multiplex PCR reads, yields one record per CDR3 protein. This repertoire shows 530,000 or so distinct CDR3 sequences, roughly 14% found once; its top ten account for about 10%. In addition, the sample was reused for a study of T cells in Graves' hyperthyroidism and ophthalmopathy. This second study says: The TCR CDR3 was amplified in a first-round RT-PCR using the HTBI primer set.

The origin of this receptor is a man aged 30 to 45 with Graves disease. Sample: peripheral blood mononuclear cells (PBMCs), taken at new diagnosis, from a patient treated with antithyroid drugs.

The CDR3 spells CSAGSPSGRADTQYF. CDR3 nucleotide sequence: TGCAGTGCTGGGTCCCCGAGCGGGAGAGCAGATACGCAGTATTTT. The V call is TRBV20-1, the J call TRBJ2-3; 8 bases align to TRBD2. The CDR3 contains 15 residues. Germline-derived CDR1 and CDR2 are DFQATT and SNEGSKA (reference sequence). With V trimmed by 5 bases and J by 4 bases, 11 bases remained unmatched.